The entry below gives a single TCR beta chain sequence along with its context. The target antigen is unknown. The same CDR3 is also encoded by other DNA sequences in this sample. The source of the sample is a study of beta chain features in type 1 diabetes. Study context: Healthy donors and patients had similar age, gender and cell yields.

The CDR3 contains 14 residues. V shed 6 bases and J 1 base; nucleotides not matched to a gene: 3. In germline, CDR1 is LNHDA, CDR2 SQIVND (reference sequence). Study conclusions and caveats: There was a moderate but significant shortening of TCRB CDR3s in all four CD4+ subsets of Type 1 diabetes patients.

As every portion of the isolated RNA was reverse transcribed, the sequencing read expressed TCRB transcripts. Only in-frame clones appear in the TCRdb table, and some are missing; sequencing was by immunoSEQ multiplex PCR. Among fewer than 550,000 clones listed, about an eighth were seen once. The sequenced material came from naive CD4+ T cells from blood. The clonotype originates from a woman under 30 in good health. This chain connects TRBV19 to TRBJ1-1; 9 nucleotides line up with TRBD1. CDR3 sequence (DNA): TGTGCCAGTAGGAGGACAGGGGCGAACACTGAAGCTTTCTTT. It translates to CASRRTGANTEAFF. The complete variable domain, with remaining parts taken from reference TRBV19 and TRBJ1-1, reads DGGITQSPKYLFRKEGQNVTLSCEQNLNHDAMYWYRQDPGQGLRLIYYSQIVNDFQKGDIAEGYSVSREKKESFPLTVTSAQKNPTAFYLCASRRTGANTEAFFGQGTRLTVV.